What follows are 18 T cell receptor beta chains derived from one specimen sequenced in a study of metastatic and nonmetastatic thyroid tumors. TCRdb re-called the PCR reads via MiXCR. The sample holds over 20,000 clones; more than 25% are singletons and the top ten take around 20%. Each patient went into thyroid surgery without having received any treatment. The specimen was blood. The receptors were gathered from a male donor with papillary thyroid cancer or a benign thyroid nodule (not recorded which). Some clones in this sample may be carry-over from other donors' samples.

There are many counts of this clone. This chain links TRBV5-5 with TRBJ2-1, with 10 bases matching TRBD2. This CDR3 is 14 amino acids long. V trimming: 8 bases; J trimming: 6 bases; junction bases outside the gene matches: 8. Germline V gene sequence: CDR1 SGHKS, CDR2 YYEKEE (reference sequence). In DNA, the CDR3 is TGTGCCAGTCAAAAGGCTAGCGGGAGCAATGAGCAGTTCTTC. Translation gives CASQKASGSNEQFF.

Many counts were recorded for this clone. This chain connects TRBV9 to TRBJ2-5; 10 nucleotides align to TRBD2. The CDR3 is 16 amino acids. Germline lookup yields CDR1 SGDLS and CDR2 YYNGEE. Unmatched junction bases numbered 10, after V lost 3 bases and J lost 5 bases. This CDR3 is CASSAAGSSGRETQYF. The DNA of the CDR3 is TGTGCCAGCAGCGCCGCCGGGAGTAGCGGGAGGGAGACCCAGTACTTC.

This clone appeared a single time. The chain uses TRBV9 and TRBJ1-6; D is possibly TRBD1 (5 bases). V lost 6 bases, J lost 6 bases, and 16 bases lay in between. CDR1 is SGDLS and CDR2 is YYNGEE in the germline V gene. This CDR3 region has 15 residues. CDR3 protein: CASIVGRQGNSPLHF. CDR3 sequence (DNA): TGTGCCAGCATCGTGGGGCGCCAGGGTAATTCACCCCTCCACTTT.

In the case of this clone: The junction and the germline gene differ at one end; a read error may be behind it. The chain carries TRBV6-1 and TRBJ1-4; no firm D call. The germline V gene encodes CDR1 MNHNS and CDR2 SASEGT. The CDR3 contains 13 residues. The CDR3 nucleotides read TGTGCCAGCACTGAGGGCGGGATTGAAAAGCTGTTTTTT. It encodes CASTEGGIEKLFF.

This clone has more than one count but fewer than ten. CDR3 nucleotides: TGCAGTGCTAGAGATTCGGGAGGTCTCACCGGGGAGCTGTTTTTT. This encodes CSARDSGGLTGELFF. The chain has TRBV20-1 and TRBJ2-2, with 7 positions matching TRBD2. Germline assignment: CDR1 DFQATT and CDR2 SNEGSKA (reference sequence). The CDR3 consists of 15 residues. V was clipped by 0 bases and J by 4 bases; unmatched bases: 5.

This clone was picked up a small number of times. V gene TRBV6-1 combines with J gene TRBJ1-5; D is unresolved. The CDR3 extends over 14 amino acids. CDR1 is MNHNS, CDR2 SASEGT, per germline. V was cut by 6 bases and J by 2 bases, with 11 bases left in between. The CDR3 DNA sequence: TGTGCCAGCAGGGGTCCGTCGGGCAATCAGCCCCAGCATTTT. As protein: CASRGPSGNQPQHF.

This clone was seen only a few times. The chain carries TRBV28 and TRBJ1-4; 8 bases map to TRBD1. The CDR3 consists of 14 residues. V lost 5 bases, J lost 6 bases, and 5 bases stayed unmatched. Germline-derived CDR1 and CDR2 are MDHEN and SYDVKM. CDR3 bases: TGTGCCAGCAGTCCGGACAGGGTAGATGAAAAACTGTTTTTT. Translating it yields CASSPDRVDEKLFF. The complete variable domain, with remaining parts taken from reference TRBV28 and TRBJ1-4, reads DVKVTQSSRYLVKRTGEKVFLECVQDMDHENMFWYRQDPGLGLRLIYFSYDVKMKEKGDIPEGYSVSREKKERFSLILESASTNQTSMYLCASSPDRVDEKLFFGSGTQLSVL.

With respect to this clone: This may be a read error: a much more frequent sequence differs by one nucleotide. The chain combines TRBV20-1 with TRBJ1-1; D might be TRBD1 (6 bases). The CDR3 covers 12 residues. Per germline, CDR1 DFQATT and CDR2 SNEGSKA (reference sequence). CDR3 region: CRPYREDTEALF. Here the CDR3 DNA reads TGCAGGCCGTACAGGGAGGACACTGAGGCTTTATTT.

This clone is judged medium-sized. V gene TRBV20-1 combines with J gene TRBJ1-1; no definite D call. V lost 1 base and J lost 3, with 3 bases in between. The length of the CDR3 is 11 residues. From germline, CDR1 is DFQATT and CDR2 SNEGSKA (reference sequence). In DNA form, the CDR3 reads TGCAGTGCTAGAGGTCACACTGAAGCTTTCTTT. It is translated as CSARGHTEAFF.

This clone was seen repeatedly, ten times or more. Just one base apart from a much larger clone, this may be a read error. Other DNA sequences in the same sample also yield this CDR3. The chain is built from TRBV6-1 and TRBJ2-3; 12 bases align to TRBD2. CDR1 and CDR2 (germline): MNHNS, SASEGT. This CDR3 region has 15 residues. This CDR3 reads CASSLAGGPEGTQYF. CDR3 nucleotides: TGTGCCAGCAGTCTAGCGGGAGGGCCTGAGGGTACGCAGTATTTC.

This clone was detected ten times or more. This sequence joins TRBV11-2 and TRBJ2-3; D ambiguous. With 2 bases removed from V and 2 bases from J, the gap between germline ends came to 8 bases. CDR3 length: 14 amino acids. Germline V CDR1 and CDR2: SGHAT, FQNNGV. The CDR3 coding sequence is TGTGCCAGCAGCTTATACACTTACACAGATACGCAGTATTTT. As protein: CASSLYTYTDTQYF.

A remark on this clone: A much more abundant neighbour one base away suggests this may be a read error. This sample also contains other DNA sequences that code for the same CDR3. This chain links TRBV5-4 with TRBJ1-1; D is unclear. Germline CDR1 SGHNT, CDR2 YYREEE (reference sequence). The CDR3 consists of 15 residues. The CDR3 spells CASSLSYRRDTEAFF. In nucleotides, the CDR3 is TGTGCCAGCAGCTTAAGTTACAGAAGAGACACCGAAGCTTTCTTT.

This clone was seen at least ten times. CDR3 DNA: TGTGCCAGCAGCTTTGGGGTCAACGAGATCCAGTATTTT. This encodes CASSFGVNEIQYF. The chain combines TRBV7-2 with TRBJ2-3; no clear D. The CDR3 is 13 amino acids. Germline CDR1 reads SGHTA; CDR2 reads FQGNSA. Trimming left V 3 bases short and J 12 bases short, with 16 bases between.

This clone was counted many times. The V gene is TRBV12-3 or TRBV12-4, the J gene TRBJ2-5; D is unresolved. V shed 3 bases and J shed 1 base, with 6 bases lying between them. This CDR3 is built from 13 residues. CDR3 region: CASSFGRQETQYF. The CDR3 nucleotides read TGTGCCAGCAGTTTCGGGCGCCAAGAGACCCAGTACTTC.

Ten or more counts support this clone. The V and J genes are TRBV20-1 and TRBJ2-5; 12 bases are a match to TRBD2. Trimming removed 5 bases from V and 5 bases from J; junction bases left unmatched: 3. The CDR3 runs 13 residues. Germline V gene sequence: CDR1 DFQATT, CDR2 SNEGSKA (reference sequence). The CDR3 nucleotides are TGCAGTGCTGCGACTAGCGGGGGTGAGACCCAGTACTTC. Protein sequence: CSAATSGGETQYF.

This clone was counted many times. The V call is TRBV3-1, the J call TRBJ2-2; no clear D. Trimming stripped 4 bases from V and 2 bases from J, with 20 bases between. Germline CDR1 and CDR2: LGHDT and YNNKEL (reference sequence). The CDR3 spans 18 residues. CDR3 bases: TGTGCCAGCAGCCCCCCACGCGGACGGGTGAGAAACACCGGGGAGCTGTTTTTT. This gives the protein CASSPPRGRVRNTGELFF.

This clone was seen at least ten times. V usage is TRBV5-1 and J usage is TRBJ2-3; no definite D call. Trimming took 0 bases from V and 2 from J, leaving 7 bases between them. Germline V gene data show CDR1 as SGHRS and CDR2 as YFSETQ. This CDR3 contains 14 residues. CDR3 nucleotide sequence: TGCGCCAGCAGCTTGGGAGTGCCCACAGATACGCAGTATTTT. Encoded protein: CASSLGVPTDTQYF.

The chain combines TRBV20-1 with TRBJ1-1, with D tentatively TRBD1 (6 bases). In germline, CDR1 is DFQATT, CDR2 SNEGSKA (reference sequence). The germline V and J ends were trimmed by 3 bases and 1 base, with 9 bases remaining between them. The CDR3 runs to 13 residues. DNA of the CDR3: TGCAGTGCTAGGGGGGACACGAACACTGAAGCTTTCTTT. Translation gives CSARGDTNTEAFF.